These 21 T cell receptor beta chains came from one sample sequenced in a study of human T cells and chemical hapten exposure (dated by TCRdb to about 2021). This specimen's time point label, interpreted: patch test 2, 6 weeks after DPC sensitization. The treatment or condition label of this sample denotes: therapeutic diphenylcyclopropenone sensitization with weekly scalp DPC. The library was prepared using RACE. The reads were generated on a NextSeq 500. TCRdb passed the public sequencing reads through fastp at Q25 and MiXCR, retaining productive beta sequences. Identical CDR3 proteins give one entry, which carries the most common genes and DNA. A total of 95,000 or so distinct CDR3 sequences appear in this sample, roughly 10% of them only once. About 3% of the sample is taken by the ten largest. The material was whole blood, obtained in connection with sensitization to the hapten diphenylcyclopropenone (DPC). These receptors were taken from a woman between 40 and 50 years old with alopecia areata. Some clones in this sample may be carry-over from other donors' samples.

This clonotype was counted many times. This sequence joins TRBV10-3 and TRBJ2-5; D is ambiguous. Trimming took off 5 bases at V and 1 base at J, with 11 bases between the two ends. The germline V gene encodes CDR1 ENHRY and CDR2 SYGVKD. The CDR3 contains 14 residues. The CDR3 here is CAISLVAAQETQYF. The CDR3 bases are TGTGCCATCAGTCTAGTGGCAGCCCAAGAGACCCAGTACTTC.

This chain joins TRBV2 and TRBJ1-1, with a weak D call TRBD1 (6 bases). The CDR3 is 11 residues long. Trimming removed 6 bases at V and 9 bases at J, with 11 bases between. Germline lookup yields CDR1 SNHLY and CDR2 FYNNEI. The CDR3 loop is CASRLQGKAFF. As DNA, the CDR3 is TGTGCCAGCAGGCTCCAGGGGAAAGCTTTCTTT.

The V and J genes are TRBV7-2 and TRBJ2-7; 11 bases fit TRBD2. After removal of 3 bases from V and 2 bases from J, the junction contained 0 bases not matched to a gene. Germline values: CDR1 SGHTA, CDR2 FQGNSA. CDR3 length equals 14 residues. This CDR3 reads CASSFSGGAYEQYF. CDR3 DNA: TGTGCCAGCAGCTTTAGCGGGGGGGCCTACGAGCAGTACTTC. The variable domain in full, with the rest retrieved from reference TRBV7-2 and TRBJ2-7, is GAGVSQSPSNKVTEKGKDVELRCDPISGHTALYWYRQSLGQGLEFLIYFQGNSAPDKSGLPSDRFSAERTGGSVSTLTIQRTQQEDSAVYLCASSFSGGAYEQYFGPGTRLTVT.

The chain joins TRBV18 to TRBJ1-1; tentatively, D is TRBD1 (5 bases). The CDR3 has 15 residues. CDR1 and CDR2 from the germline V gene are KGHSH and LQKENI. With 2 bases removed from V and 3 bases from J, the gap between germline ends came to 13 bases. The CDR3 DNA reads as TGTGCCAGCTCACCAAAAGAGGTGGGGCACACTGAAGCTTTCTTT. It codes for CASSPKEVGHTEAFF.

The chain has TRBV3-1 and TRBJ1-1; a weak D match, TRBD1 (5 bases). Trimming stripped 0 bases from V and 6 bases from J, with 20 bases between. Per the germline V gene, CDR1 is LGHDT and CDR2 is YNNKEL (reference sequence). The CDR3 is 17 residues long. DNA for the CDR3: TGTGCCAGCAGCCAAGATGGTTCGATTGGCAGGGCGGCTGAAGCTTTCTTT. This encodes CASSQDGSIGRAAEAFF.

This clonotype was detected many times. This chain uses TRBV2 with TRBJ2-7, with a weak D call TRBD1 (5 bases). The CDR3 has 13 amino acids. From germline, CDR1 is SNHLY and CDR2 FYNNEI. V was trimmed by 6 bases and J by 2 bases, leaving 11 bases between them. In nucleotides, the CDR3 is TGTGCCAGCAGACTGACAGTCGCCTACGAGCAGTACTTC. The encoded protein is CASRLTVAYEQYF.

This clonotype was found a few times. The chain has TRBV4-2 and TRBJ1-5; D ambiguous. The CDR3 loop spans 16 amino acids. Trimming shortened V by 2 bases and J by 0 bases, and 11 bases separated the two germline ends. The germline V gene has CDR1 LGHNA and CDR2 YNFKEQ. The CDR3 loop reads CASSQSEFYSNQPQHF. The DNA for the CDR3 is TGTGCCAGCAGCCAATCCGAATTCTATAGCAATCAGCCCCAGCATTTT.

This clonotype has only a few counts. The chain couples TRBV6-2 or TRBV6-3 to TRBJ2-1, with TRBD1 identical over 9 bases. Germline V gene lookup returns CDR1 MNHEY and CDR2 SVGEGT. The CDR3 sequence is 15 residues long. Losses at the gene ends were 6 bases for V and 8 bases for J; bases not matched to a gene: 11. This chain's CDR3 is CASRLQGAPFDEQFF. The CDR3 bases are TGTGCCAGCAGGTTACAGGGGGCCCCTTTCGATGAGCAGTTCTTC.

This chain joins TRBV12-3 or TRBV12-4 and TRBJ2-1, with 7 bases matching TRBD2. The CDR3 sequence is 15 residues long. V was clipped by 7 bases and J by 10 bases; unmatched bases: 16. CDR3 region: CASMQGTGRGKEQFF. CDR3 DNA sequence: TGTGCCAGCATGCAAGGGACTGGGCGGGGGAAGGAGCAGTTCTTC.

This clonotype appeared a few times. The genes are TRBV14 and TRBJ1-6; D gene uncertain. This CDR3 has 14 amino acids. V lost 2 bases to trimming and J lost 7 bases, with 9 bases between them. Germline V CDR1 and CDR2: SGHDN, FVKESK. In DNA, the CDR3 is TGTGCCAGCAGCCAACACAACCCGAATTCACCCCTCCACTTT. The encoded protein is CASSQHNPNSPLHF.

This clonotype appeared many times. The chain couples TRBV5-6 to TRBJ2-1, with no clear D. The CDR3 is 16 residues long. Germline values: CDR1 SGHDT, CDR2 YYEEEE. Trimming took off 2 bases at V and 7 bases at J, with 19 bases between the two ends. CDR3 amino acids: CASSLNRASVVNEQFF. Here the CDR3 DNA reads TGTGCCAGCAGCTTAAATCGGGCGTCCGTAGTAAATGAGCAGTTCTTC.

This clonotype was seen many times. The gene calls are TRBV14 and TRBJ2-5, with D perhaps matching TRBD1 (5 bases). Germline assignment: CDR1 SGHDN and CDR2 FVKESK. CDR3 size: 18 residues. V was pared by 0 bases and J by 2 bases, with 19 bases between. The CDR3: CASSQDPSLGDWQETQYF. CDR3 nucleotides: TGTGCCAGCAGCCAAGATCCAAGTTTAGGGGATTGGCAAGAGACCCAGTACTTC.

The chain uses TRBV4-2 and TRBJ2-1; TRBD2 might be the D (6 bases). This CDR3 has 16 amino acids. CDR1 and CDR2 (germline): LGHNA, YNFKEQ. Trimming shortened V by 0 bases and J by 7 bases, and 16 bases separated the two germline ends. The CDR3 DNA reads as TGTGCCAGCAGCCAAGAGTCCGGGCTAGCGCTGAATGAGCAGTTCTTC. Translation gives CASSQESGLALNEQFF.

This clonotype appeared a few times. V usage is TRBV20-1 and J usage is TRBJ2-1, with D hard to call. Between the trimmed V and J ends, which lost 3 bases and 5 bases, there was a span of 17 bases. From germline, CDR1 is DFQATT and CDR2 SNEGSKA (reference sequence). The CDR3 has 15 residues. The CDR3 region is CSASENRVRNNEQFF. CDR3 in DNA: TGCAGTGCTAGTGAAAACCGGGTCCGAAACAATGAGCAGTTCTTC.

This clonotype has a handful of counts. This rearrangement joins TRBV6-2 or TRBV6-3 to TRBJ2-1; D ambiguous. V lost 2 bases, J lost 3 bases, and 11 bases lay in between. The V gene's germline CDR1 is MNHEY and CDR2 SVGEGT. The CDR3 loop spans 15 amino acids. CDR3: CASSYGRDGYNEQFF. In nucleotides, the CDR3 is TGTGCCAGCAGTTACGGTAGGGATGGCTACAATGAGCAGTTCTTC.

This rearrangement joins TRBV20-1 to TRBJ1-2, with unresolved D. There are 13 residues in the CDR3. CDR1 is DFQATT, CDR2 SNEGSKA, per germline (reference sequence). V was pared by 6 bases and J by 0 bases, with 11 bases between. DNA for the CDR3: TGCAGTGCCACAGAGCCCACTAACTATGGCTACACCTTC. Amino acid sequence: CSATEPTNYGYTF.

The chain employs TRBV28 and TRBJ1-5; D is uncertain. The V gene lost 4 bases and the J gene lost 2 bases, with 3 bases spanning the gap. This CDR3 comprises 12 residues. In germline, CDR1 is MDHEN, CDR2 SYDVKM. The CDR3 DNA reads TGTGCCAGCAGTTCAGGCAATCAGCCCCAGCATTTT. This codes for CASSSGNQPQHF.

This clonotype was found many times. The V gene is TRBV12-3 or TRBV12-4, the J gene TRBJ1-5; tentative D call: TRBD1 (5 bases). The CDR3 covers 15 residues. Trimming removed 5 bases at V and 4 bases at J, with 15 bases between. The CDR3, as DNA: TGTGCCAGCAGTCCCGGTTTGGGGGATAATCAGCCCCAGCATTTT. It codes for CASSPGLGDNQPQHF.

This chain uses TRBV29-1 with TRBJ2-7, with D tentatively TRBD2 (7 bases). CDR3 length equals 15 residues. V was trimmed by 3 bases and J by 5 bases, leaving 20 bases between them. CDR1 is SQVTM and CDR2 is ANQGSEA in the germline V gene. CDR3 in DNA: TGCAGCGTTGAGCTGTCGCGGGGGCGGATCAACGAGCAGTACTTC. Protein sequence: CSVELSRGRINEQYF.

This chain connects TRBV5-1 to TRBJ2-3; tentatively, D is TRBD1 (5 bases). Trimming stripped 3 bases from V and 3 bases from J, with 11 bases between. Germline V gene lookup returns CDR1 SGHRS and CDR2 YFSETQ. This CDR3 region has 14 residues. CDR3 in amino acids: CASSWSKGTDTQYF. In nucleotides, the CDR3 is TGCGCCAGCAGCTGGTCTAAGGGGACAGATACGCAGTATTTT. The variable domain in full, with the rest retrieved from reference TRBV5-1 and TRBJ2-3, is KAGVTQTPRYLIKTRGQQVTLSCSPISGHRSVSWYQQTPGQGLQFLFEYFSETQRNKGNFPGRFSGRQFSNSRSEMNVSTLELGDSALYLCASSWSKGTDTQYFGPGTRLTVL.

This clonotype has ten or more counts. This chain connects TRBV18 to TRBJ2-1; D gene ambiguous. Trimming stripped 6 bases from V and 10 bases from J, with 25 bases between. Germline V gives CDR1 KGHSH, CDR2 LQKENI. The CDR3 has 16 residues. CDR3 sequence reads: CASSDLPTSPSSEQFF. The CDR3 DNA follows: TGTGCCAGCTCCGATCTTCCGACGTCCCCTTCATCCGAGCAGTTCTTC.